A selection of T cell receptor beta chains follows, all from one sample in a study of blood T cell repertoires in COVID-19. Assay used: immunoSEQ multiplex PCR; TCRdb lists only in-frame clones, some missing. In the table there are about 200,000 clones, about 83% of which are singletons. Material for sequencing was PBMCs or T cells enriched from blood (not recorded which). The source is a man between 40 and 49 years old with acute COVID-19. The CDR3 runs from the conserved cysteine through the conserved F or W. The D gene is left open where the match is weak. Some rows have no size entry. The others give once, few or many, or a class for an expanded clone.

TRBV2	TRBJ2-7	NA	11	NA	TGTGCCAGCGGACTTGCCTACGAGCAGTACTTC	CASGLAYEQYF
TRBV28	TRBJ2-7	NA	14	NA	TGTGCCAGCAGTTTAAGAGCCGGGATGGGTGAGCAGTACTTC	CASSLRAGMGEQYF
TRBV7-3	TRBJ1-4	NA	15	NA	TGTGCCAGCAGCTTAAAGGGGAATGCTAATGAAAAACTGTTTTTT	CASSLKGNANEKLFF
TRBV15	TRBJ1-2	NA	14	TRBD1	TGTGCCACCAGCAGTGGGACAGGGAGCTATGGCTACACCTTC	CATSSGTGSYGYTF
TRBV2	TRBJ2-1	NA	14	NA	TGTGCCAGCAGGCCGCCAGGGTTATCCAATGAGCAGTTCTTC	CASRPPGLSNEQFF
TRBV6-5	TRBJ1-4	NA	15	NA	TGTGCCAGCAGCTTCGACAGGACAACTAATGAAAAACTGTTTTTT	CASSFDRTTNEKLFF
TRBV18	TRBJ2-1	once	11	NA	TGTGCCAGCTCACGCGGGGATGAGCAGTTCTTC	CASSRGDEQFF
TRBV4-2	TRBJ2-1	NA	16	TRBD2	TGTGCCAGCAGCCAAGGAGGGACTAGCGGGATCGATGAGCAGTTCTTC	CASSQGGTSGIDEQFF
TRBV7-3	TRBJ1-2	NA	16	TRBD1	TGTGCCAGCAGCCTTGCCTCCGGGACAGGGAACTATGGCTACACCTTC	CASSLASGTGNYGYTF
TRBV7-2	TRBJ2-5	NA	14	NA	TGTGCCAGCAGCTTACGAGGAATTGGAGAGACCCAGTACTTC	CASSLRGIGETQYF
TRBV28	TRBJ1-2	NA	13	TRBD1	TGTGCCAGCAGTGGGACAGCTTTGGCTGGCTACACCTTC	CASSGTALAGYTF